This T cell receptor beta chain is drawn from a study of cytomegalovirus exposure and HLA in healthy donors. Germline loops: CDR1 MNHEY, CDR2 SVGAGI. Trimming removed 0 bases from V and 5 bases from J, with 7 bases in between. This CDR3 has 13 residues. Amplification used 60 Vbeta primers and 13 Jbeta primers. Only in-frame clones appear in the TCRdb table, and some are missing; sequencing was by immunoSEQ multiplex PCR. Of 200,000 or so clones listed, 75% to 85% were seen once; the top ten hold roughly 2.1%. Regarding the study as a whole: Rarity characterized most TCR sequences, yet some public TCRs appeared in many donors. CMV serostatus was the only immune exposure information that was available.

Healthy bone marrow donors made up the donors. Concerning this clone: Antigen specificity is unknown.

The genes are TRBV6-5 and TRBJ2-5; no clear D. This sequence was found in a woman aged 18-35 years in good health and CMV-seropositive. Sequencing was carried out using PBMCs. CDR3 DNA sequence: TGTGCCAGCAGTTACTCCGTTGTGGAGACCCAGTACTTC. Encoded protein: CASSYSVVETQYF.